Listed below are T cell receptor beta chains from one sample, sequenced in a study of T cells in Graves' hyperthyroidism and ophthalmopathy. Each CDR3 protein gets one entry after TCRdb re-called the multiplex PCR reads with MiXCR. The table shows nearly 750,000 distinct CDR3 sequences, with about 35% occurring only once. Sequencing used blood. The source is a woman between 40 and 50 years old with Graves' hyperthyroidism. Both conserved end residues are part of each CDR3. Fields, in order: V gene, J gene, D gene, clone size, CDR3 protein, CDR3 DNA. D genes are given only for firm matches. Size is omitted from some rows. Given values are once, few, many or a class for expanded clones.

v_call: TRBV2; j_call: TRBJ2-7; d_call: TRBD1; clone_size: many; cdr3_aa: CASSRQGDIYEQYF; cdr3_nt: TGTGCCAGCAGCCGACAGGGGGATATCTACGAGCAGTACTTC
v_call: TRBV7-9; j_call: TRBJ2-6; d_call: NA; clone_size: many; cdr3_aa: CASTPGANVLTF; cdr3_nt: TGTGCCAGCACCCCTGGGGCCAACGTCCTGACTTTC
v_call: TRBV12-3/TRBV12-4; j_call: TRBJ1-3; d_call: NA; clone_size: few; cdr3_aa: CASSLEGFSGNTIYF; cdr3_nt: TGTGCCAGCAGTTTGGAGGGCTTCTCTGGAAACACCATATATTTT
v_call: TRBV12-3/TRBV12-4; j_call: TRBJ1-2; d_call: NA; clone_size: few; cdr3_aa: CASSLGTVEDTF; cdr3_nt: TGTGCCAGCAGTTTAGGGACAGTTGAAGACACCTTC
v_call: TRBV28; j_call: TRBJ2-2; d_call: NA; clone_size: NA; cdr3_aa: CASTTLSRLNTGELFF; cdr3_nt: TGTGCCAGCACTACCCTGTCCAGGCTTAACACCGGGGAGCTGTTTTTT
v_call: TRBV11-2; j_call: TRBJ2-2; d_call: NA; clone_size: few; cdr3_aa: CASSLEMAGNTGELFF; cdr3_nt: TGTGCCAGCAGCTTAGAGATGGCGGGGAACACCGGGGAGCTGTTTTTT
v_call: TRBV10-3; j_call: TRBJ1-1; d_call: NA; clone_size: many; cdr3_aa: CAITGPLGGRAFF; cdr3_nt: TGTGCCATCACCGGCCCCCTTGGAGGGCGAGCTTTCTTT
v_call: TRBV18; j_call: TRBJ1-1; d_call: NA; clone_size: NA; cdr3_aa: CASSPTKANTEAFF; cdr3_nt: TGTGCCAGCTCACCAACGAAAGCGAACACTGAAGCTTTCTTT
v_call: TRBV7-8; j_call: TRBJ2-7; d_call: TRBD1; clone_size: NA; cdr3_aa: CASSLSWDSSYEQYF; cdr3_nt: TGTGCCAGCAGTTTATCTTGGGACAGCTCCTACGAGCAGTACTTC
v_call: TRBV15; j_call: TRBJ1-2; d_call: TRBD1; clone_size: once; cdr3_aa: CATSSPTGNEIYTF; cdr3_nt: TGTGCCACCAGCAGCCCGACAGGGAACGAGATCTACACCTTC
v_call: TRBV5-1; j_call: TRBJ2-7; d_call: NA; clone_size: NA; cdr3_aa: CASADNPPLSEQYF; cdr3_nt: TGCGCCAGCGCGGATAACCCCCCGCTCTCCGAGCAGTACTTC
v_call: TRBV6-1; j_call: TRBJ1-5; d_call: NA; clone_size: NA; cdr3_aa: CASSEARSVGQSNQPQHF; cdr3_nt: TGTGCCAGCAGTGAAGCTCGATCAGTAGGGCAAAGCAATCAGCCCCAGCATTTT
v_call: TRBV6-6; j_call: TRBJ1-1; d_call: NA; clone_size: few; cdr3_aa: CASSDWGAFF; cdr3_nt: TGTGCCAGCTCAGACTGGGGGGCTTTCTTT
v_call: TRBV12-3/TRBV12-4; j_call: TRBJ1-1; d_call: NA; clone_size: many; cdr3_aa: CASRKFSATEAFF; cdr3_nt: TGTGCCAGCAGGAAATTTTCGGCGACTGAAGCTTTCTTT
v_call: TRBV4-3; j_call: TRBJ1-1; d_call: NA; clone_size: few; cdr3_aa: CASSQDPALGWNTEAFF; cdr3_nt: TGCGCCAGCAGCCAAGACCCAGCCCTTGGATGGAACACTGAAGCTTTCTTT
v_call: TRBV25-1; j_call: TRBJ1-4; d_call: TRBD1; clone_size: NA; cdr3_aa: CASSPTGTGPNEKLFF; cdr3_nt: TGTGCCAGCTCACCAACCGGGACAGGTCCTAATGAAAAACTGTTTTTT
v_call: TRBV9; j_call: TRBJ2-7; d_call: NA; clone_size: many; cdr3_aa: CASSVGQSRYEQYF; cdr3_nt: TGTGCCAGCAGCGTAGGACAATCTCGCTACGAGCAGTACTTC
v_call: TRBV4-3; j_call: TRBJ2-7; d_call: NA; clone_size: NA; cdr3_aa: CASSQVEGRANEQYF; cdr3_nt: TGCGCCAGCAGCCAAGTCGAGGGCAGGGCCAACGAGCAGTACTTC
v_call: TRBV10-3; j_call: TRBJ2-6; d_call: TRBD2; clone_size: NA; cdr3_aa: CATRGPGGFNVLTF; cdr3_nt: TGTGCCACTCGGGGACCGGGAGGGTTCAACGTCCTGACTTTC
v_call: TRBV19; j_call: TRBJ1-1; d_call: NA; clone_size: few; cdr3_aa: CASQYLGRGTEAFF; cdr3_nt: TGTGCCAGTCAATATTTAGGCCGAGGGACTGAAGCTTTCTTT
v_call: TRBV4-2; j_call: TRBJ1-2; d_call: NA; clone_size: few; cdr3_aa: CASSQEARQSVWSYGYTF; cdr3_nt: TGTGCCAGCAGCCAAGAAGCGAGACAGTCTGTTTGGTCCTATGGCTACACCTTC
v_call: TRBV15; j_call: TRBJ2-5; d_call: NA; clone_size: NA; cdr3_aa: CATSRDPWVETQYF; cdr3_nt: TGTGCCACCAGCAGGGACCCGTGGGTAGAGACCCAGTACTTC
v_call: TRBV7-9; j_call: TRBJ2-5; d_call: NA; clone_size: NA; cdr3_aa: CASTTFPGGRETQYF; cdr3_nt: TGTGCCAGCACGACTTTCCCCGGGGGCCGAGAGACCCAGTACTTC
v_call: TRBV5-4; j_call: TRBJ2-2; d_call: TRBD2; clone_size: NA; cdr3_aa: CASSRRTSGDTGELFF; cdr3_nt: TGTGCCAGCAGCCGTCGGACTAGCGGGGACACCGGGGAGCTGTTTTTT
v_call: TRBV5-6; j_call: TRBJ2-7; d_call: NA; clone_size: NA; cdr3_aa: CASSWGRRGREQYF; cdr3_nt: TGTGCCAGCAGCTGGGGCCGTCGGGGTCGCGAGCAGTACTTC
v_call: TRBV11-2; j_call: TRBJ1-2; d_call: TRBD1; clone_size: NA; cdr3_aa: CASSYWDRGHGYTF; cdr3_nt: TGTGCCAGCAGCTATTGGGACAGGGGACATGGCTACACCTTC